The rows below give T cell receptor beta chains drawn from one sample of a study of control samples from healthy donors and cancer patients. The table came from immunoSEQ multiplex PCR; TCRdb's copy has only in-frame clones and leaves some out. Of about 190,000 clones listed, 91% were seen once; the top ten hold about 2%. Sequenced: blood. The receptors stem from a man aged 25 to 40 in good health. The CDR3 runs from the conserved cysteine through the conserved F or W. The order of the fields is clone size, D gene, J gene, V gene, CDR3 DNA, CDR3 protein. A D gene is named only where the DNA matches it firmly. Not all rows give a size; the values are once, few, many and, for expanded clones, a class.

NA TRBD1 TRBJ1-5 TRBV6-5 TGTGCCAGCAATACAGGGGCGCTTAGCAATCAGCCCCAGCATTTT CASNTGALSNQPQHF
NA NA TRBJ1-4 TRBV19 TGTGCCAGTAGCCTCAACTATAATGAAAAACTGTTTTTT CASSLNYNEKLFF
NA NA TRBJ1-1 TRBV6-5 TGTGCCAGCAGTTACCTACGGACGGCGAACACTGAAGCTTTCTTT CASSYLRTANTEAFF
NA NA TRBJ1-1 TRBV7-2 TGTGCCAGCAGCTTTCAGGGGAGGAACACTGAAGCTTTCTTT CASSFQGRNTEAFF
once TRBD1 TRBJ2-3 TRBV3-1/TRBV3-2 TGTGCCAGCTCACTAGACAGGGGATCCCGACGAGATACGCAGTATTTT CASSLDRGSRRDTQYF
NA NA TRBJ1-1 TRBV19 TGTGCCAGTAGTATGAGATACGGGAAACAGAACACTGAAGCTTTCTTT CASSMRYGKQNTEAFF
NA NA TRBJ1-6 TRBV9 TGTGCCAGCAGCGCCAGACCAGGGGAAGGAAATAATTCACCCCTCCACTTT CASSARPGEGNNSPLHF
NA NA TRBJ1-2 TRBV5-1 TGCGCCAGCAGCTCTGGGGTCTATGGCTACACCTTC CASSSGVYGYTF
NA NA TRBJ2-7 TRBV19 TGTGCCAGTAGTGGCGGAACCGGGACGGCGACCTACGAGCAGTACTTC CASSGGTGTATYEQYF
NA NA TRBJ2-7 TRBV12-5 TGTGCTAGTGGCCTCGACAGCTACGAGCAGTACTTC CASGLDSYEQYF
NA NA TRBJ2-3 TRBV4-1 TGCGCCAGCAGCTTACAGGGCCGGCGCACAGATACGCAGTATTTT CASSLQGRRTDTQYF
NA NA TRBJ1-1 TRBV19 TGTGCCAGTAGTATCGGACATGGAGTGAACACTGAAGCTTTCTTT CASSIGHGVNTEAFF
NA NA TRBJ1-1 TRBV18 TGTGCCAGCTCCCCTAATTGGGGTGTAAACACTGAAGCTTTCTTT CASSPNWGVNTEAFF
NA TRBD1 TRBJ1-1 TRBV27 TGTGCCAGCAGTTCCTTCCCGGGACAGAGGGCTGAAGCTTTCTTT CASSSFPGQRAEAFF
NA NA TRBJ2-3 TRBV4-1 TGCGCCAGCAGCCTCGGATCTAAAGTCACAGATACGCAGTATTTT CASSLGSKVTDTQYF
NA TRBD2 TRBJ2-1 TRBV7-9 TGTGCCAGCAGCTTAGCGCCTAGCGGGGGGGAGCAGTTCTTC CASSLAPSGGEQFF
once NA TRBJ1-3 TRBV19 TGTGCCAGTTCGGACACAACTGGAAACACCATATATTTT CASSDTTGNTIYF
NA NA TRBJ1-5 TRBV27 TGTGCCAGCAGTTCCTCAGGGGTTTATAGCAATCAGCCCCAGCATTTT CASSSSGVYSNQPQHF
NA TRBD1 TRBJ1-1 TRBV7-9 TGTGCCAGCAGCCCCCGGACAGGGGGCGCAGTCACTGAAGCTTTCTTT CASSPRTGGAVTEAFF
once NA TRBJ2-7 TRBV5-1 TGCGCCAGCAGCTTGGTGGGCAGCCCCTACGAGCAGTACTTC CASSLVGSPYEQYF
NA TRBD2 TRBJ2-4 TRBV19 TGTGCCAGTAGTCCCAAGCGGGGGGAAAACATTCAGTACTTC CASSPKRGENIQYF
NA NA TRBJ2-7 TRBV5-4 TGTGCCAGCAGCTTGGACAGCCATTACGAGCAGTACTTC CASSLDSHYEQYF
NA NA TRBJ1-3 TRBV18 TGTGCCAGCTCACCTCGGCCGGGGAGCTCTGGAAACACCATATATTTT CASSPRPGSSGNTIYF
NA NA TRBJ2-1 TRBV21-1 TGTGCCAGCAGCACCTCTAAGACCCGTTCCTACAATGAGCAGTTCTTC CASSTSKTRSYNEQFF
NA TRBD1 TRBJ2-7 TRBV9 TGTGCCAGCAGCCCCCGGGGACAGGGGTTGACCTACGAGCAGTACTTC CASSPRGQGLTYEQYF
NA NA TRBJ2-3 TRBV9 TGTGCCAGCAGCAGGGATTTTTTGGCAGATACGCAGTATTTT CASSRDFLADTQYF
NA TRBD1 TRBJ1-2 TRBV18 TGTGCCAGCTCACCACGAGGGGGGGACAGCTATGGCTACACCTTC CASSPRGGDSYGYTF
NA NA TRBJ1-2 TRBV20-1 TGCAGAGGGGGTGGTGACTATGGCTACACCTTC CRGGGDYGYTF
NA TRBD2 TRBJ2-1 TRBV5-8 TGTGCCAGCAGCCAGCGGGGGGTCGCCTACAATGAGCAGTTCTTC CASSQRGVAYNEQFF
NA NA TRBJ1-1 TRBV9 TGTGCCAGCAGCGTGGGACCAGAGAACACTGAAGCTTTCTTT CASSVGPENTEAFF
NA TRBD1 TRBJ1-2 TRBV10-3 TGTGCCGTTAAGGGGGCGCTTTACTATGGCTACACCTTC CAVKGALYYGYTF